The next 11 T cell receptor beta chains were all read from a single sample in a study of beta chain features in type 1 diabetes. Sequencing targeted expressed TCRB transcripts, as all isolated RNA had been reverse transcribed. Only in-frame clones appear in the TCRdb table, and some are missing; sequencing was by immunoSEQ multiplex PCR. The sample yields hundreds of thousands of clones, roughly 12% seen once. The sequencing sample was made of naive CD4+ T cells from blood. The receptors were sampled from a man younger than 35 in good health.

This clone was recorded a few times. V and J are TRBV7-2 and TRBJ2-1; D perhaps matches TRBD1 (6 bases). V was clipped by 2 bases and J by 9 bases, with 17 bases between them. Per germline, CDR1 SGHTA and CDR2 FQGNSA. The CDR3 spans 15 residues. The chain's CDR3 is CASSLPAGVQSEQFF. The CDR3 DNA is TGTGCCAGCAGCTTACCGGCAGGGGTACAATCTGAGCAGTTCTTC.

This clone has just a few counts. This chain connects TRBV19 to TRBJ2-1; the D gene is possibly TRBD2 (6 bases). V was shortened by 9 bases and J by 4 bases, with 19 bases between the two germline ends. Germline assignment: CDR1 LNHDA and CDR2 SQIVND (reference sequence). This CDR3 region has 15 residues. The CDR3 is CASSPRDLAYNEQFF. The CDR3 DNA reads as TGTGCCAGCTCCCCTAGGGACTTAGCATACAATGAGCAGTTCTTC.

As regards this clone: Other DNA sequences in this sample translate to the same CDR3. The chain carries TRBV30 and TRBJ1-3; D uncertain. The V gene's germline CDR1 is GTSNPN and CDR2 SVGIG (reference sequence). The germline V and J ends were trimmed by 2 bases and 0 bases, with 5 bases remaining between them. The CDR3 is made up of 13 amino acids. The CDR3 loop is CAWSIGSGNTIYF. CDR3 nucleotide sequence: TGTGCCTGGAGTATCGGCTCTGGAAACACCATATATTTT.

The rearrangement uses TRBV29-1 and TRBJ1-3; the D is unclear. V was shortened by 2 bases and J by 1 base, with 6 bases between the two germline ends. This CDR3 comprises 13 residues. The germline V gene encodes CDR1 SQVTM and CDR2 ANQGSEA. CDR3 DNA: TGCAGCGTTGAATTCAGTTCTGGAAACACCATATATTTT. Its translation is CSVEFSSGNTIYF.

This clone was seen only a few times. DNA for the CDR3: TGTGCCAGCTCGAACTGGGGCGACAAGGGGGAGACCCAGTACTTC. Protein: CASSNWGDKGETQYF. The chain has TRBV18 and TRBJ2-5; D possibly corresponds to TRBD1 (5 bases). CDR1 and CDR2 (germline): KGHSH, LQKENI. The V and J ends lost 6 bases and 5 bases respectively, with 19 bases between them. The CDR3 is made up of 15 amino acids. Supplemented by reference TRBV18 and TRBJ2-5, the full variable domain reads NAGVMQNPRHLVRRRGQEARLRCSPMKGHSHVYWYRQLPEEGLKFMVYLQKENIIDESGMPKERFSAEFPKEGPSILRIQQVVRGDSAAYFCASSNWGDKGETQYFGPGTRLLVL.

V gene TRBV10-3 combines with J gene TRBJ2-3, with D maybe TRBD2 (7 bases). The CDR3 is 16 amino acids. V dropped 6 bases and J dropped 1 base, with 17 bases sitting between them. Germline loops: CDR1 ENHRY, CDR2 SYGVKD. The CDR3 sequence is CAIRNLQGGGTDTQYF. For the CDR3, the DNA is TGTGCCATCAGGAATCTACAGGGAGGGGGCACAGATACGCAGTATTTT.

The chain recombines TRBV18 with TRBJ2-7, with 10 bases aligning to TRBD1. V lost 0 bases to trimming and J lost 5 bases; unmatched junction nucleotides: 7. The germline V gene has CDR1 KGHSH and CDR2 LQKENI. This CDR3 spans 16 amino acids. The CDR3 loop is CASSPPQTGGSDEQYF. The CDR3 DNA follows: TGTGCCAGCTCACCACCGCAGACAGGGGGCAGCGACGAGCAGTACTTC.

The rearrangement joins TRBV5-4 to TRBJ2-1; 12 bases are a match to TRBD2. Looked up from germline, CDR1 is SGHNT and CDR2 is YYREEE (reference sequence). The J segment lost 7 bases and the V segment lost 4 bases, leaving 12 bases of the junction unmatched. This CDR3 contains 17 residues. CDR3 in amino acids: CASSRNYGLAGWNEQFF. CDR3 bases: TGTGCCAGCAGCCGAAATTACGGACTAGCGGGGTGGAATGAGCAGTTCTTC.

The chain has TRBV7-2 and TRBJ1-3; D unresolved. The CDR3 has 14 residues. CDR1 is SGHTA, CDR2 FQGNSA, per germline. V lost 0 bases to trimming and J lost 2 bases, with 5 bases between them. This CDR3 reads CASSLAYTGNTIYF. The CDR3 coding sequence is TGTGCCAGCAGCTTAGCCTATACTGGAAACACCATATATTTT.

V usage is TRBV4-1 and J usage is TRBJ2-5, with 11 nucleotides matching TRBD2. Losses at the gene ends were 5 bases for V and 4 bases for J; bases not matched to a gene: 9. This CDR3 region has 16 residues. Per germline, CDR1 MGHRA and CDR2 YSYEKL. For the CDR3, the DNA is TGCGCCAGCAGCAACCTACTAGCGGGAGAAATAGAGACCCAGTACTTC. Residues: CASSNLLAGEIETQYF.

Remarks on this clone: Other DNA sequences from this sample encode an identical CDR3 as well. V is TRBV6-6 and J is TRBJ2-7, with 9 bases fitting TRBD1. V trimming: 5 bases; J trimming: 3 bases; junction bases outside the gene matches: 2. Germline CDR1 is MNHNY and CDR2 is SVGAGI (reference sequence). The CDR3 extends over 13 amino acids. CDR3 residues: CASSRDRVYEQYF. CDR3 coding DNA: TGTGCCAGCAGTAGGGACAGGGTCTACGAGCAGTACTTC.